This T cell receptor beta chain was captured in a study of T-cell reconstitution after alpha-beta-depleted transplantation in children. Notes on the study in general: As was reported, about two months after transplant, alpha-beta T cells came from several hundred expanded graft clones. Diversity and T-cell counts at one year after transplant derived mostly from new T cells. Some patients owed their high day-60 TCRbeta diversity to surviving recipient T cells and thymic progenitors.

This clonotype was seen repeatedly, ten times or more. Its antigen is unidentified. Germline V gives CDR1 MNHEY, CDR2 SMNVEV (reference sequence). This CDR3 is built from 14 residues. The germline V and J ends were trimmed by 4 bases and 8 bases, with 16 bases remaining between them. The TCRbeta library incorporated unique molecular identifiers. TCRdb redid the calling of the PCR reads with MiXCR, one entry per CDR3 protein. The sample has roughly 240,000 distinct CDR3 sequences; around 8% are singletons. The chain links TRBV27 to TRBJ2-3, with D hard to call. This sequence originates from a male patient between 10 and 17 years old who had a stem cell transplant for acute lymphoblastic leukemia, so the T cells may come from the graft donor. Sequencing was performed on PBMCs, mostly from graft donor cells, taken 180 days after TCRalphabeta/CD19-depleted stem cell transplant. The CDR3 reads CASSSPRKAGTQYF. CDR3 nucleotides: TGTGCCAGCAGTTCCCCGCGGAAAGCCGGTACGCAGTATTTT.